Listed below are T cell receptor beta chains from one sample, sequenced in a study of T cell responses to AZD1222 COVID-19 vaccine. Libraries were prepared by immunoSEQ multiplex PCR; TCRdb keeps only in-frame clonotypes and omits some of them. This sample has approximately 82,000 clones, with about 93% found just once. Sequenced material: peripheral blood, taken 28 days after the second AZD1222 dose. The origin of the receptors is an adult who received the AZD1222 COVID-19 vaccine. The CDR3 runs from the conserved cysteine through the conserved F or W. D genes are given only for firm matches. A clone size is listed for some rows: how often the clone was seen (once, few, many), or a class if it is expanded.

d_gene	abundance	v_gene	j_gene	CDR3nt	CDR3aa
.	few	TRBV7-6	TRBJ2-3	TGTGCCAGCAGCTTAGTGGAAGATACGCAGTATTTT	CASSLVEDTQYF
TRBD1	once	TRBV19	TRBJ2-1	TGTGCCAGTAGCGCCGGGACAGGGGACAATGAGCAGTTCTTC	CASSAGTGDNEQFF
.	.	TRBV30	TRBJ2-5	TGTGCCTGGAATTCTTTGATGGGTAGCCAAGAGACCCAGTACTTC	CAWNSLMGSQETQYF
.	.	TRBV18	TRBJ2-3	TGTGCCAGCTCATACGGACAGTTAGATACGCAGTATTTT	CASSYGQLDTQYF
.	.	TRBV9	TRBJ2-7	TGTGCCAGCAGCCCCCGTTTCGAGTCCGGCGAGCAGTACTTC	CASSPRFESGEQYF
TRBD2	.	TRBV4-2	TRBJ2-3	TGTGCCAGCAGCCAGAAATCCGGGACTAGCGGGGGGGGTACGCAGTATTTT	CASSQKSGTSGGGTQYF
TRBD1	once	TRBV4-3	TRBJ1-2	TGCGCCAGCAGTCGGGACAGAAACTATGGCTACACCTTC	CASSRDRNYGYTF
.	.	TRBV6-5	TRBJ2-3	TGTGCCATCGACAGGTCCACAGATACGCAGTATTTT	CAIDRSTDTQYF
TRBD2	.	TRBV6-5	TRBJ2-7	TGTGCCAGCAGCGATGGGACTAGCGGGGCGCGCGAGCAGTACTTC	CASSDGTSGAREQYF
TRBD1	.	TRBV5-1	TRBJ1-1	TGCGCCAGCAGCCGGGACAGGAACACTGAAGCTTTCTTT	CASSRDRNTEAFF
TRBD1	.	TRBV7-9	TRBJ1-6	TGTGCCAGCAGCTCAAACAGGGGTGGGAATTCACCCCTCCACTTT	CASSSNRGGNSPLHF
.	.	TRBV7-9	TRBJ1-2	TGTGCCAGCAGCTTAGCTGCACCGGGGGTTGGCTACACCTTC	CASSLAAPGVGYTF
.	.	TRBV25-1	TRBJ2-1	TGTGCCAGCAGTGAAGAGTTGGGGGCAGGAGTCAATGAGCAGTTCTTC	CASSEELGAGVNEQFF
.	.	TRBV2	TRBJ1-5	TGTGCCAGCAGAAGGCGTTGGGGGAACAATCAGCCCCAGCATTTT	CASRRRWGNNQPQHF
.	.	TRBV18	TRBJ2-5	TGTGCCAGCTCATTACAGGGTCTTCCAGAGACCCAGTACTTC	CASSLQGLPETQYF
.	.	TRBV9	TRBJ1-1	TGTGCCAGCAGCTCCAGGGGTGATACTGAAGCTTTCTTT	CASSSRGDTEAFF
.	.	TRBV6-1	TRBJ1-2	TGTGCCAGCAGTGAAGGATTCACTGGTAACTATGGCTACACCTTC	CASSEGFTGNYGYTF
.	.	TRBV28	TRBJ1-6	TGTGCCAGCAGTCCGATCCGTCGTAATTCACCCCTCCACTTT	CASSPIRRNSPLHF
TRBD1	.	TRBV19	TRBJ1-2	TGTGCCAGTAGCATTGTCGCGGGACAGGGAGATGGCTACACCTTC	CASSIVAGQGDGYTF
.	.	TRBV7-9	TRBJ2-7	TGTGCCAGCAGCTCATCGACGATAACCTACGAGCAGTACTTC	CASSSSTITYEQYF
.	.	TRBV3-1/TRBV3-2	TRBJ2-2	TGTGCCAGCAGCCTAAACACCGGGGAGCTGTTTTTT	CASSLNTGELFF
.	.	TRBV5-1	TRBJ1-4	TGCGCCAGCAGCTTGGTTCTAGGGGCTAATGAAAAACTGTTTTTT	CASSLVLGANEKLFF
.	.	TRBV6-5	TRBJ1-5	TGTGCCAGCAGCGAGCGGGGGGTTGGCAATCAGCCCCAGCATTTT	CASSERGVGNQPQHF
.	.	TRBV11-2	TRBJ1-2	TGTGCCAGCAGCTTAGGGGGCTCCGCTAACTATGGCTACACCTTC	CASSLGGSANYGYTF
.	.	TRBV6-5	TRBJ1-6	TGTGCCAGCAGTCGTGCAGGGAGGAATTCACCCCTCCACTTT	CASSRAGRNSPLHF
TRBD1	.	TRBV27	TRBJ1-2	TGTGCCAGCAGACTGACAGGGAGGGCTAACTATGGCTACACCTTC	CASRLTGRANYGYTF
.	.	TRBV7-2	TRBJ2-3	TGTGCCAGCAGTGGGGCGCGGGGATGGGGTATGGATACGCAGTATTTT	CASSGARGWGMDTQYF
.	.	TRBV9	TRBJ1-5	TGTGCCAGCAGCCCTCCGGGGGTCATCAATCAGCCCCAGCATTTT	CASSPPGVINQPQHF
TRBD1	.	TRBV7-9	TRBJ1-1	TGTGCCAGCACCAAGACAGGGGCTAACACTGAAGCTTTCTTT	CASTKTGANTEAFF